By frequency in the sample, the clone carrying this T cell receptor (beta chain) is large. TRBV12-4/TRBJ1-2 clonotypes were amplified with adaptor-ligated barcode primers. MiXCR was run by TCRdb on the multiplex PCR reads, yielding one entry per CDR3 protein. Of 600 to 850 distinct CDR3 sequences in the sample, roughly 35% are singletons; the top ten hold 20%. The CDR3 covers 17 residues. The V gene end was trimmed by 7 bases and the J gene end by 5 bases; junction bases not matched to a gene: 19. The TCR was taken from a female donor with breast cancer. Sequenced material: memory CD4+ T cells sorted from blood. Subset meaning: memory CD4+ T cells, CD4+CD45RO+CD25-. The chain has TRBV12-3 or TRBV12-4 and TRBJ1-2, with 7 bases matching TRBD1. This CDR3 is CASNREVSGTATYGYTF. CDR3 nucleotides: TGTGCCAGCAACCGAGAGGTGTCCGGGACAGCGACTTATGGCTACACCTTC.